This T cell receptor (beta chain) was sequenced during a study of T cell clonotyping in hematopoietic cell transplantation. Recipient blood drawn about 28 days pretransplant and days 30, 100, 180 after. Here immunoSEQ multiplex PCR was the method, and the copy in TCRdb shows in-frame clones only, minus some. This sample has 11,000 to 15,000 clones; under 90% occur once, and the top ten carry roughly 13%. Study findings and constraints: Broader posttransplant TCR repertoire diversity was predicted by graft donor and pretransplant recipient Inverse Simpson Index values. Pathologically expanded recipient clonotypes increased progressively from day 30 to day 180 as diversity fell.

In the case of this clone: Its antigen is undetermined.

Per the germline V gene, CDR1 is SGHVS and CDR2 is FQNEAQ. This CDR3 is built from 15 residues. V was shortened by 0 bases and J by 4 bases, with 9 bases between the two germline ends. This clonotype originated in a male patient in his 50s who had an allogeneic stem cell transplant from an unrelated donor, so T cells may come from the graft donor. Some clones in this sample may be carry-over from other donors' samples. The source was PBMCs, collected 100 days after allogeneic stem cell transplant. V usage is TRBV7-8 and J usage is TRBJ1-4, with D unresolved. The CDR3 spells CASSLAWSNNEKLFF. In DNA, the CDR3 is TGTGCCAGCAGCTTAGCATGGAGCAATAATGAAAAACTGTTTTTT.